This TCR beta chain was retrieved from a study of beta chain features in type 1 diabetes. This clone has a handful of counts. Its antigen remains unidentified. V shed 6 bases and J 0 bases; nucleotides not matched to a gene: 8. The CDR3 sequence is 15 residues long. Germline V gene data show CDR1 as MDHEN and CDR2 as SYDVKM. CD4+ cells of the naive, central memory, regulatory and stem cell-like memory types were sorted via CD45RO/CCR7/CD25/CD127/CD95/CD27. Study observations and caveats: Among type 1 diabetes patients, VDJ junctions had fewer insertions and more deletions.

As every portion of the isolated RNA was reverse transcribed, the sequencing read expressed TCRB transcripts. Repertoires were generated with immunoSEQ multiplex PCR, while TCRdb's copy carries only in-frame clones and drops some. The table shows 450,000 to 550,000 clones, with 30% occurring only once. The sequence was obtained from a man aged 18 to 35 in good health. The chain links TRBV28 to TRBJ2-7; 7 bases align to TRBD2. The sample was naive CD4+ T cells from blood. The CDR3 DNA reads TGTGCCAGCAGGACGGGAGGCACAAACTCCTACGAGCAGTACTTC. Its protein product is CASRTGGTNSYEQYF.